A selection of T cell receptor beta chains follows, all from one sample in a study of early stage breast cancer tumors. Generated by immunoSEQ multiplex PCR, the TCRdb table keeps only in-frame clones and is missing some. Of roughly 21,000 clones detected, 60% to 85% appear once; the ten largest clones hold 28%. The sample taken for sequencing was blood. These receptors were collected from a person between 55 and 70 years old with breast cancer. CDR3s leave out the opening cysteine and the closing phenylalanine or tryptophan. D genes are given only for firm matches.

V gene	D gene	CDR3 protein
TRBV2	.	ASSATNNYGYT
TRBV6-6	TRBD1	ATDGTGVQPQH
TRBV4-1	.	ASSQARYYGYT
TRBV7-9	.	ASSLMASSGNTIY
TRBV6-1	.	ASSEASGRADTQY
TRBV1	.	TSSHTRPGRVNTEAF
TRBV6-1	.	ATREGTIGTEAF
TRBV19	.	ASTQGRLLNSPLH
TRBV9	.	ASSPHAGVGQPQH
TRBV5-1	.	ASSLDGPSTDTQY
TRBV11-2	.	ASSSVGAPQH
TRBV5-1	.	ASTERVTYNEQF
TRBV11-3	.	ASSFPPSDTQY
TRBV5-5	TRBD2	ASSLRAGVYEQY
TRBV4-1	.	ASSQGVRYEQY
TRBV29-1	.	SVAKRLSNQPQH
TRBV2	TRBD1	ASSARTGNQPQH
TRBV27	.	ASKAGRGSVVTQY
TRBV6-6	.	ASMRGSVSDTQY
TRBV27	TRBD2	ASIGRGGASGFPEQY
TRBV27	.	ASSLFRGGVPDTQY